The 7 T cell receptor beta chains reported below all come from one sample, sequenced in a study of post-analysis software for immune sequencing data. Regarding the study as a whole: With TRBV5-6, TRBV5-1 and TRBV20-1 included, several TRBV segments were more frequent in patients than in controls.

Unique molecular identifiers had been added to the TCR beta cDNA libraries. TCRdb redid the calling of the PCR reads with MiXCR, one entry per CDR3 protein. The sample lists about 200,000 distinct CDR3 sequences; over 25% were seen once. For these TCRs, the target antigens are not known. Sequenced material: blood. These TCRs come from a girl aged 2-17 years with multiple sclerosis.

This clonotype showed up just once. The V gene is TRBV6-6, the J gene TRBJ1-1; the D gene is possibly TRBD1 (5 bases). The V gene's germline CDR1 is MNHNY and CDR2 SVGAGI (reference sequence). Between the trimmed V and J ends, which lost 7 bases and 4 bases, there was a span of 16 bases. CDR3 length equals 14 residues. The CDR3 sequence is CASITRGERTEAFF. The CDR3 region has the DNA TGTGCCAGCATCACGCGGGGGGAACGCACTGAAGCTTTCTTT.

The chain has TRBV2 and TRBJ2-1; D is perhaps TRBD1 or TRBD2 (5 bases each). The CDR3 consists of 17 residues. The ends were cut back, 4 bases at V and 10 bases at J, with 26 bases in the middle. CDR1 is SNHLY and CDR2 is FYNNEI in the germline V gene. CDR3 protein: CASSASFLGTQANEQFF. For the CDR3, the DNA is TGTGCCAGCAGTGCATCGTTCTTAGGGACGCAGGCCAACGAGCAGTTCTTC. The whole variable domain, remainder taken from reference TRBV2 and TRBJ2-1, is EPEVTQTPSHQVTQMGQEVILRCVPISNHLYFYWYRQILGQKVEFLVSFYNNEISEKSEIFDDQFSVERPDGSNFTLKIRSTKLEDSAMYFCASSASFLGTQANEQFFGPGTRLTVL.

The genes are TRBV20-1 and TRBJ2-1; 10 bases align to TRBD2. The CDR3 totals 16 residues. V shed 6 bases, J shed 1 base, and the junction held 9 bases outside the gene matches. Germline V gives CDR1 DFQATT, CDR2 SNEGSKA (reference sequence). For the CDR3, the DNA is TGCAGTGCACCTTCTAGCGGGAGAGGGTCCTACAATGAGCAGTTCTTC. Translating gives CSAPSSGRGSYNEQFF.

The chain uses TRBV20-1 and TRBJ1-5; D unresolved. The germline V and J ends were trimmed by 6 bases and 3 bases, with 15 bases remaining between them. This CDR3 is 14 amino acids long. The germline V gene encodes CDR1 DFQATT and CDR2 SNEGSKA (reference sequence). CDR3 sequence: CSALGLSDNQPQHF. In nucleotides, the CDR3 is TGCAGTGCCCTCGGACTATCCGACAATCAGCCCCAGCATTTT.

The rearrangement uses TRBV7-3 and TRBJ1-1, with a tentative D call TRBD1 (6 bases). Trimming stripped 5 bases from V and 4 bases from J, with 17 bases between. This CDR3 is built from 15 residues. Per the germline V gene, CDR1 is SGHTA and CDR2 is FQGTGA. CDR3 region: CASSPLGGGPTEAFF. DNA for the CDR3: TGTGCCAGCAGCCCCCTAGGGGGGGGGCCCACTGAAGCTTTCTTT.

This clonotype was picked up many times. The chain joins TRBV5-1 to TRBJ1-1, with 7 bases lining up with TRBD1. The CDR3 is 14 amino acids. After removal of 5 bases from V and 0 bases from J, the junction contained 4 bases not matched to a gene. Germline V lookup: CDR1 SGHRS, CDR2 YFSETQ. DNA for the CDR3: TGCGCCAGCAGGCGGGACAGCTTGAACACTGAAGCTTTCTTT. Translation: CASRRDSLNTEAFF.

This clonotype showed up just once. Here the CDR3 reads CASRREGILYNEQFF. CDR3 DNA: TGTGCCAGCAGGAGGGAGGGGATCCTTTACAATGAGCAGTTCTTC. The V and J genes are TRBV2 and TRBJ2-1; 7 nucleotides match TRBD2. The trim removed 6 bases at V and 4 bases at J, leaving 9 bases unmatched. The CDR3 spans 15 residues. CDR1 and CDR2 from the germline V gene are SNHLY and FYNNEI.